The subject of this entry is one T cell receptor (beta chain). The sample belongs to a study of blood T cell repertoires in COVID-19. Study in general: Specimens from acute and convalescent COVID-19 originated in the United States, Italy and Spain.

Assay used: immunoSEQ multiplex PCR; TCRdb lists only in-frame clones, some missing. The table lists 250,000 to 350,000 clones, more than 80% of them singletons, with around 5.8% in the top ten. One Seattle source followed patients from active infection through their disease course. This CDR3 contains 19 residues. Germline assignment: CDR1 MGHRA and CDR2 YSYEKL. Trimming shortened V by 0 bases and J by 0 bases, and 18 bases separated the two germline ends. Source material: peripheral blood. The sequence derives from a woman between 45 and 60 years old with COVID-19, enrolled during active disease. The chain uses TRBV4-1 and TRBJ2-1; D is possibly TRBD1 (5 bases). CDR3 nucleotide sequence: TGCGCCAGCAGCCAAGAGAGCCTTAGGGGCCCTGGCTCCTACAATGAGCAGTTCTTC. It codes for CASSQESLRGPGSYNEQFF.